This T cell receptor (beta chain) was sequenced for a study of cytomegalovirus exposure and HLA in healthy donors (dated by TCRdb to 2016 to 2017). Background on the whole study: An earlier analysis of roughly 570 of the donors reported about 260 Gb of sequence data and 100 million to 120 million unique TCR beta sequences obtained from about 179 million T cells. Approximately 310 gigabases of sequencing data and around 87 million unique TCR sequences were included in an early release covering about 620 HLA-typed donors. Of the roughly 400 genotyped donors, around 81% fell in the genetic ancestry cluster associated with self-reported Caucasian donors. The aim of the study was to test whether cataloging public T cell receptors could identify signatures of past pathogen exposure. Using immunosequencing, the study profiled T cell repertoires from 500 to 800 subjects and related those repertoires to cytomegalovirus serostatus. In addition to the first cohort of 666 subjects, a separate validation cohort of 120 different subjects was used. To predict cytomegalovirus infection status, the study brought together high-throughput TCR immunosequencing, statistical association of individual TCRs with disease status, and machine learning. To study patterns of TCR occurrence, a later analysis re-analyzed previously published TCR beta repertoires from hundreds of donors and added high-resolution HLA genotyping. In the later analysis, no new phenotypic data were used to find candidate immune exposures; instead, reliance was placed on TCR beta sequences and their occurrence across donors. An earlier analysis of some 600 of the donors applied high-throughput TCR beta sequencing to assess whether each TCR beta V gene segment acted as functional or pseudogenic. Donor age, sex, ethnicity and CMV serostatus were compiled together with the repertoire data. In a later genetic analysis, genome-wide SNP genotypes for 398 of the 666 donors were used, and that subset was treated as a discovery cohort. All discovery cohort repertoires had been generated on a single sequencing platform. Class I and class II HLA loci were covered by the typing at four-digit resolution. Typing coverage varied by locus: roughly 629-640 donors for A, B, C, DRB1 and DQB1; 500 to 550 for DQA1; about 570 for DPA1; approximately 490 for DPB1. Four or five DR-DQ haplotypes were treated as single units for association and clustering because of strong linkage in the cohort. Among 398 genotyped donors of the cohort, an average of about 240,000 unique TCR beta nucleotide sequences were sequenced per donor, around a sixth of them non-productive. General study outcomes and caveats: A later genetic analysis reported fewer N-insertions in productive TCRs among donors in an Asian-associated ancestry cluster than the approximately 670-donor mean. An earlier analysis of approximately 600 of the donors showed that most TCR beta V segments appeared in productive rearrangements either about 87% or about 30% of the time, which broadly matched IMGT annotations. A later analysis reported that several top co-occurrence clusters appeared linked to parvovirus B19, influenza, CMV and Epstein-Barr virus. According to the authors, the approach could potentially be generalized to other disease states and immunological phenotypes. Immune exposure information for the cohort was limited to CMV serostatus. A further reported finding was that TCR beta sequences accurately predicted the HLA-A and HLA-B alleles for most subjects in the first cohort. The classifier was reported to diagnose cytomegalovirus status with high specificity and sensitivity in both the original and validation cohorts. Linkage disequilibrium might explain the correlated functional status among segregating V segments, but an unknown experimental factor could not be excluded. A total of 164 TCR beta chains were listed by the study as associated with cytomegalovirus. V-gene and J-gene trimming of TCR beta chains was associated with a missense DCLRE1C variant in a later genetic analysis, and the association was replicated in an independent cohort. This cohort had only TCR beta chains sequenced, and the lack of alpha or paired-chain data limited which features could be detected. While some public TCRs were present in many individuals, most TCR sequences turned up only very rarely across donors. Some IMGT-functional V segments, including TRBV6-2 and TRBV6-3, could not be told apart with the 87-base-pair reads, so those segments were excluded. A cluster of highly shared sequence variants was judged likely to be a technical artifact of the sequencing pipeline. Assigning TCR associations to individual alleles was difficult when HLA alleles, especially DR and DQ, strongly co-occurred. In a later analysis, TCR association rates were found to vary across HLA loci, with the most associated TCRs seen for DRB1 alleles and the fewest for HLA-C alleles. Specific HLA alleles were associated with more than 15,000 TCR beta sequences at a false discovery rate of 0.05 in a later analysis. A later analysis found that HLA-associated TCR beta chains were more clonally expanded and had lower generation probabilities than equally common non-associated chains. In vitro tests confirmed that a few of the cytomegalovirus-associated TCR beta chains recognize cytomegalovirus antigens. The earlier analysis of 587 of the donors excluded some 16 rarely observed V segments, including chromosome 9 orphons, because counts were too low. The presence/absence analyses assumed that sequencing depth was roughly uniform across donors, and that assumption may not be true. According to a later analysis, most CMV-associated TCR beta chains appeared to be HLA-restricted, and the HLA associations seemed to be driven largely by CMV exposure. HLA typing was unavailable for some donors at each locus, so association tests used only the typed subset.

From the cysteine through the phenylalanine, the CDR3 covers 14 amino acids. Only the CDR3 DNA is retained, 42 bases long and in frame from the first base. Reading the germline V gene gives CDR1 MDHEN and CDR2 SYDVKM. Trimmed from V: 6 bases; trimmed from J: 8 bases; junction bases lacking a gene match: 10. The cohort comprised around 700 healthy bone marrow donors. Cohort members were all nominally healthy when sampled, although unrecorded immune exposures were likely present. The donor was CMV seropositive and was included in the group of 250 to 300 seropositive cohort members. A peripheral blood sample was provided by each donor, and peripheral blood mononuclear cells were used for TCR beta sequencing. Genomic DNA extraction from the blood cell samples was performed with the Qiagen DNeasy Blood Extraction Kit. Receptor amplification or capture employed the immunoSEQ multiplex PCR assay. A mixture of 60 forward primers for TCR Vbeta segments and 13 reverse primers for TCR Jbeta segments was used in the multiplex PCR. Amplification of the CDR3 region of rearranged TCR beta genes was performed with a multiplex PCR assay on genomic DNA. The Illumina HiSeq System was used to sequence the amplified TCR beta libraries as 87-base-pair reads. Under the source paper's analysis protocol: Across the 500 to 750 repertoires, a later analysis counted roughly 77 million unique TCR beta chains, 8.5 million to 12 million of which were shared by at least two donors. A nearest-neighbor algorithm error-corrected the raw reads and collapsed the reads into unique sequences, merging closely related sequences to remove PCR and sequencing errors. CDR3 sequences were aligned to IMGT reference sequences to assign V, D and J gene segments. Each retained sequence needed at least a six-nucleotide match to both a V gene segment and a J gene segment. A rearrangement counted as productive if the CDR3 had no stop codons and remained in frame with V and J, and every other rearrangement counted as non-productive. CDR3 was defined by IMGT convention, running from the second conserved V-encoded cysteine to the conserved J-encoded phenylalanine. Sequences without an unambiguous match to a single V gene segment were excluded from the earlier analysis of several hundred of the donors. An earlier analysis of 500 to 700 of the donors classified V segments as functional when productive rearrangements were above 56.7% and as segregating when the standard deviation between donors was above 5%. A statistical classification framework was built to diagnose cytomegalovirus status from the catalog of TCR beta chain sequences. In a later analysis, V and J genes were assigned by comparing TCR nucleotide sequences against IMGT/GENE-DB human TR gene sequences. Using the TCRdist pipeline, a later analysis assigned CDR3 sequences along with most-parsimonious VDJ recombination scenarios. In a later analysis, every TCR beta chain was defined by the combination of its CDR3 amino acid sequence and its V-gene family, and reads without a unique V-gene family were dropped. In a later analysis, 450 to 600 highly shared, low-generation-probability nucleotide sequences were removed to address suspected cross-contamination and a sequencing artifact. For each public chain, a later analysis derived a clonal expansion index from normalized ranks of inferred template counts within each repertoire. In a later analysis, generation probabilities were computed with a VDJ recombination model fitted to out-of-frame rearrangements, and the resulting probabilities were checked against IGoR. In a later analysis, TCR-TCR, TCR-HLA and TCR-CMV co-occurrence was scored with hypergeometric tests, and a repertoire-size bias correction was applied to TCR pairs. A later analysis estimated false discovery rates by permuting HLA or CMV assignments 20 times. In a later analysis, co-occurring TCRs were grouped using DBSCAN, with TCRdist sequence similarity added in when clustering inside HLA-allele-positive subsets. Repertoires with fewer than 30,000 or more than 120,000 public chains were left out of co-occurrence clustering, as were five repertoires with anomalous nucleotide sharing. TCRdb stores this immuneACCESS table with in-frame sequences only. Part of the clones is absent; in the studies checked, under half of the shortfall reflects unresolved V genes, and no reason is known for the rest. For V, J and clone size, that table is used; D and trimming come from the DNA. The sample table contains some 100,000 clones; only one count was recorded for approximately 80% of them. The top ten clonotypes cover 11% of the sample.

A remark on this clone: Its antigen is not yet known. Base-call qualities are not available, and no considerably larger clone is one nucleotide away.

The receptor was derived from a man aged 35-49 years in good health and CMV-seropositive. The sequence is built from TRBV28 and TRBJ2-1, and 7 junction bases match TRBD1. The specimen sequenced was PBMCs. DNA sequence: TGTGCCAGCAGAACAGGGGTCATCTTTGATGAGCAGTTCTTC. Its amino acids are CASRTGVIFDEQFF.